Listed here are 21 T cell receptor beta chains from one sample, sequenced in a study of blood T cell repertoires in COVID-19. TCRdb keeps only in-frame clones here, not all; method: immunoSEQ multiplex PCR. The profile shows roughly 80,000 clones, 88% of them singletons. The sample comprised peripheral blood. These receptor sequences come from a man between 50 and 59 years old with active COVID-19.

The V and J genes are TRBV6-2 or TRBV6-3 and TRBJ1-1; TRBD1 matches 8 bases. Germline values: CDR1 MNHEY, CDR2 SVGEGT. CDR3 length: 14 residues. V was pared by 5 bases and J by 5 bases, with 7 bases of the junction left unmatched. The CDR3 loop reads CASSLLTGGTEAFF. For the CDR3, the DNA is TGTGCCAGCAGTCTCTTAACAGGGGGGACTGAAGCTTTCTTT.

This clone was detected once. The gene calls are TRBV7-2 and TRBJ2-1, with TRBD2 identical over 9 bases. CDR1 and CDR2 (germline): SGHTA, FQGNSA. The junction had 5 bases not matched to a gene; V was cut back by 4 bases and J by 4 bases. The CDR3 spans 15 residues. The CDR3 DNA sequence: TGTGCCAGCAGCTCCTTTAGCGGGAGATACAATGAGCAGTTCTTC. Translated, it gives CASSSFSGRYNEQFF.

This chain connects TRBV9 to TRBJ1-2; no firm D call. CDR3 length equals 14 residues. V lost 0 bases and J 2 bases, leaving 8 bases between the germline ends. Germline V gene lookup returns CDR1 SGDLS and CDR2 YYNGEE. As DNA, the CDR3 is TGTGCCAGCAGCGTAGATCGGAGAAACTATGGCTACACCTTC. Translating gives CASSVDRRNYGYTF.

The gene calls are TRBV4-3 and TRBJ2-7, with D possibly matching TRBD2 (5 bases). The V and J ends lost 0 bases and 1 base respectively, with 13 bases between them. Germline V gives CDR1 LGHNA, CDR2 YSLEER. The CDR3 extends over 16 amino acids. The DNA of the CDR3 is TGCGCCAGCAGCCAAGATCAGACTATCTATTCCTACGAGCAGTACTTC. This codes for CASSQDQTIYSYEQYF.

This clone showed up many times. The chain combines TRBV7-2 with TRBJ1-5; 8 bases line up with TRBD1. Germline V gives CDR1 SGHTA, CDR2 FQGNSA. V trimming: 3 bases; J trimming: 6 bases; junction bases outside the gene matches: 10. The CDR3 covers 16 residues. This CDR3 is CASSLVTGGRAQPQHF. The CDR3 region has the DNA TGTGCCAGCAGCTTGGTTACAGGGGGGAGAGCTCAGCCCCAGCATTTT.

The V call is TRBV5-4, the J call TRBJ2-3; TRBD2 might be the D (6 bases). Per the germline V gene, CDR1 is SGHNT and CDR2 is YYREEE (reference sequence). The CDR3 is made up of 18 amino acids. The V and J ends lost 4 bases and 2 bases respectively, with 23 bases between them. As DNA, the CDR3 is TGTGCCAGCAGCCGCGACCACAGGCGCGGGGCCGCCACAGATACGCAGTATTTT. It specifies CASSRDHRRGAATDTQYF.

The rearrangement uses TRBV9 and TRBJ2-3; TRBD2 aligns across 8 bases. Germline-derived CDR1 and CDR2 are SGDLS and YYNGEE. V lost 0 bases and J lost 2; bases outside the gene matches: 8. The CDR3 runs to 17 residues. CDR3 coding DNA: TGTGCCAGCAGCGTAGCTGTCGGGGGGGCCTCCACAGATACGCAGTATTTT. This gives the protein CASSVAVGGASTDTQYF.

CDR3 region: CASGREGGGELFF. The CDR3 bases are TGCGCCAGCGGCCGAGAGGGTGGCGGGGAGCTGTTTTTT. The chain has TRBV5-1 and TRBJ2-2; D might be TRBD2 (5 bases). Trimming stripped 7 bases from V and 7 bases from J, with 14 bases between. The CDR3 contains 13 residues. Germline values: CDR1 SGHRS, CDR2 YFSETQ.

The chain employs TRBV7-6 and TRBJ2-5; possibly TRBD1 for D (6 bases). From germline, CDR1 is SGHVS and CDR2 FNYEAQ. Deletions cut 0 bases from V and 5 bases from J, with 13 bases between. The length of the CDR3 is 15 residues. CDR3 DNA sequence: TGTGCCAGCAGCTTAGCCCCAGGGGTCGGTGAGACCCAGTACTTC. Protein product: CASSLAPGVGETQYF.

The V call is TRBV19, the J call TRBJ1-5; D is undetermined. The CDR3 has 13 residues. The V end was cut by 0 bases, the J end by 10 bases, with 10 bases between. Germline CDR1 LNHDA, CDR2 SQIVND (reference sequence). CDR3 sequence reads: CASSIEGQTPQHF. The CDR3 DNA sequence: TGTGCCAGTAGTATAGAAGGTCAGACTCCCCAGCATTTT. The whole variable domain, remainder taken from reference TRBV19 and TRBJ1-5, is DGGITQSPKYLFRKEGQNVTLSCEQNLNHDAMYWYRQDPGQGLRLIYYSQIVNDFQKGDIAEGYSVSREKKESFPLTVTSAQKNPTAFYLCASSIEGQTPQHFGDGTRLSIL.

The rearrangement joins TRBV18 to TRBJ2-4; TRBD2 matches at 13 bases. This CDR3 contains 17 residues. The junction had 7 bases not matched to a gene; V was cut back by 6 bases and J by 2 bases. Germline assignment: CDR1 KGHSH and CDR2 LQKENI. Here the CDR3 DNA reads TGTGCCAGCTCGCAGTCGACTAGCGGGAGGTCCAAAAACATTCAGTACTTC. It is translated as CASSQSTSGRSKNIQYF.

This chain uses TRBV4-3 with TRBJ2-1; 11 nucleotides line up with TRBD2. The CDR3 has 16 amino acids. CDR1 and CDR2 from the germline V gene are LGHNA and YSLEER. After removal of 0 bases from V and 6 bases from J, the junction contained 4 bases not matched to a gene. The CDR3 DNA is TGCGCCAGCAGCCAAGATTCGCTAGCGGGAGGCAATGAGCAGTTCTTC. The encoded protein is CASSQDSLAGGNEQFF.

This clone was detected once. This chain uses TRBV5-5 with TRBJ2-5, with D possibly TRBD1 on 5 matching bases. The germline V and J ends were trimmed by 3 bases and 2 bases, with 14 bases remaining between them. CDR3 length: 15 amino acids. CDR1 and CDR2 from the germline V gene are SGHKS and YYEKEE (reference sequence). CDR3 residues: CASSSTQGSQETQYF. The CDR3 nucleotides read TGTGCCAGCAGCTCTACGCAGGGTTCTCAAGAGACCCAGTACTTC.

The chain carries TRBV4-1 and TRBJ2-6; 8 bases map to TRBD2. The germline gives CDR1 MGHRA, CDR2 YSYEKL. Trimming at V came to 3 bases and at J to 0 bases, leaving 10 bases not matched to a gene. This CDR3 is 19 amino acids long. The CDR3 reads CASSHIGLADVSGANVLTF. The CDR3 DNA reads TGCGCCAGCAGCCACATAGGACTAGCTGACGTCTCTGGGGCCAACGTCCTGACTTTC.

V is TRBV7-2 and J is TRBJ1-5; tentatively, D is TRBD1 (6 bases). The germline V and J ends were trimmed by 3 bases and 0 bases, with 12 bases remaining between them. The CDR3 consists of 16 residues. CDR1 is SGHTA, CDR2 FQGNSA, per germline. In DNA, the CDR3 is TGTGCCAGCAGCTTGCGGGGGCTGCTTAGCAATCAGCCCCAGCATTTT. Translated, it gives CASSLRGLLSNQPQHF.

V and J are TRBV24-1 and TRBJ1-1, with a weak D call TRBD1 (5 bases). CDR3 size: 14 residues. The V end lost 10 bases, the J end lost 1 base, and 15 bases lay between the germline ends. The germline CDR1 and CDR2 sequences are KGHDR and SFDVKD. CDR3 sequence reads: CATRSTDPNTEAFF. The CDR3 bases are TGTGCCACGAGGTCGACAGACCCGAACACTGAAGCTTTCTTT.

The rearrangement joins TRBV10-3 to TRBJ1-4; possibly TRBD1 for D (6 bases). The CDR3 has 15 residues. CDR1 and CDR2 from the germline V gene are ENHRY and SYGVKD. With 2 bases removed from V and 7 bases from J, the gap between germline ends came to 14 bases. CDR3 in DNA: TGTGCCATCAGTGAGAGGCAGGGAGGGGGTGAAAAACTGTTTTTT. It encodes CAISERQGGGEKLFF.

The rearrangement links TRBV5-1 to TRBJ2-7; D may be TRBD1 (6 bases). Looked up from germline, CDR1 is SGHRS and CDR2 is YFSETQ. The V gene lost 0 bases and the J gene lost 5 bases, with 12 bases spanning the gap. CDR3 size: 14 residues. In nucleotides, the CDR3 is TGCGCCAGCAGCTTGGGACAGGCTCTCCACGAGCAGTACTTC. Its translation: CASSLGQALHEQYF.

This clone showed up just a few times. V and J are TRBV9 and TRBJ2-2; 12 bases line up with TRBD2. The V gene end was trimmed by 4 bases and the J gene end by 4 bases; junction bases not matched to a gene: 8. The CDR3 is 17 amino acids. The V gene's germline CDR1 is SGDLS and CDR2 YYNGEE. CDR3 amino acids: CASSFLAGGLSTGELFF. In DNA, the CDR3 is TGTGCCAGCAGCTTTCTAGCGGGAGGGTTGTCCACCGGGGAGCTGTTTTTT.

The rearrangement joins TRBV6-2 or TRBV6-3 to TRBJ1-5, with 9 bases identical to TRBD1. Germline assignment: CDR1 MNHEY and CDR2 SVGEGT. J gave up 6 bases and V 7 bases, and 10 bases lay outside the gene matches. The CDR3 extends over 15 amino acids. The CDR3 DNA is TGTGCCAGCAACCCGGGACAGGGTATGGGTCAGCCCCAGCATTTT. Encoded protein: CASNPGQGMGQPQHF.

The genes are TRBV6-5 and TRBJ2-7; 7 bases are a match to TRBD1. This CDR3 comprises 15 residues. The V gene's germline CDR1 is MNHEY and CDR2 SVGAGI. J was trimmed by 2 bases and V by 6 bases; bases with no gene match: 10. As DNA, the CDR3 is TGTGCCAGCAGCCAGAACCGGGACAGTACCTACGAGCAGTACTTC. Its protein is CASSQNRDSTYEQYF.